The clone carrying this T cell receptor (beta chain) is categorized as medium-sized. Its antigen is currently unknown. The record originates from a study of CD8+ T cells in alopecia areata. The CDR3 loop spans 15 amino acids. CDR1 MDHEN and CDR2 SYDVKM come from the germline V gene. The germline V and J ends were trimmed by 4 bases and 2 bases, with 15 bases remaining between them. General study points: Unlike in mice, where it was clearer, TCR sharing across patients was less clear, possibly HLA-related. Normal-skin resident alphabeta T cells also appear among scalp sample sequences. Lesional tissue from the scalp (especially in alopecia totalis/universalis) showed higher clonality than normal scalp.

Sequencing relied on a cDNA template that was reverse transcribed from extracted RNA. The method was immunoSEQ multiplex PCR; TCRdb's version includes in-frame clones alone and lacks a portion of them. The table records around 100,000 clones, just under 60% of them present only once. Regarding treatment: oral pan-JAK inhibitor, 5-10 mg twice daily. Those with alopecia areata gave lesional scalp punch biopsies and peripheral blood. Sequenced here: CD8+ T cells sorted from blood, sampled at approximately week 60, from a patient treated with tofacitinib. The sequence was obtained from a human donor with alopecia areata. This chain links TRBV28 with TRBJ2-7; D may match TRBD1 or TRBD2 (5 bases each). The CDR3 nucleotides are TGTGCCAGCAGTTACTCCTCCGGGGACCCCTACGAGCAGTACTTC. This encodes CASSYSSGDPYEQYF.